The clone carrying this T cell receptor (beta chain) was found a few times. The antigen remains undetermined. These data come from a study of cytotoxic CD8 clonotypes in ibrutinib-treated CLL. Study as a whole: 24 partial and 2 complete responses; at median approximately 6 years, 14 remitted, approximately 12 progressed.

This table comes from immunoSEQ multiplex PCR, and its TCRdb copy is limited to in-frame clones, with some not included. The sample carries about 300,000 clones, over 55% recorded once. Study-level points and caveats: Higher clonality was seen at ibrutinib response and a return toward baseline at progression. Sustained-remission and progressing patients were not sampled at matched times.

Trimming took off 6 bases at V and 1 base at J, with 15 bases between the two ends. The germline V gene has CDR1 MGHRA and CDR2 YSYEKL. The length of the CDR3 is 15 residues. The chain is built from TRBV4-1 and TRBJ1-2, with D unresolved. Material: PBMCs, obtained after 36 months of ibrutinib treatment. The sequence was collected from a human donor with chronic lymphocytic leukemia. This CDR3 is CASSKGWLDNYGYTF. CDR3 nucleotide sequence: TGCGCCAGCAGTAAAGGGTGGTTGGATAACTATGGCTACACCTTC.